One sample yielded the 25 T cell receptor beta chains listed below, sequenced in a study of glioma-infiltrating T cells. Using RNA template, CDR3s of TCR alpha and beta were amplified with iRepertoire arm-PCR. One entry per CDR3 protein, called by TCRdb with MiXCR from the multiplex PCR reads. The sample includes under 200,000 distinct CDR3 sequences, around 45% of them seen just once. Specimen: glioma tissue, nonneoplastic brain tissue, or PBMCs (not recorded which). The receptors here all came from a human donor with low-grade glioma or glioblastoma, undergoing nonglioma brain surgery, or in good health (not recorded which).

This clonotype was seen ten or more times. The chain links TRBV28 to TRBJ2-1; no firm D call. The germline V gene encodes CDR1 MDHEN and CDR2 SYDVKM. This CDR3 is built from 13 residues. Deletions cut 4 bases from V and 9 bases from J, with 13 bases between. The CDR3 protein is CASSSHPASEQFF. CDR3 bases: TGTGCCAGCAGTTCCCACCCGGCCAGTGAGCAGTTCTTC.

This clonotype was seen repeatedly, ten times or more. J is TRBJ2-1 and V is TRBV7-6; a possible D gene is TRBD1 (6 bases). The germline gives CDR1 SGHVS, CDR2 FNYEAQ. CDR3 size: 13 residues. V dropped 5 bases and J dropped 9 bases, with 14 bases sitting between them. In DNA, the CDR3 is TGTGCCAGCAGCCCTACAGGGTCGCGTGAGCAGTTCTTC. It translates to CASSPTGSREQFF.

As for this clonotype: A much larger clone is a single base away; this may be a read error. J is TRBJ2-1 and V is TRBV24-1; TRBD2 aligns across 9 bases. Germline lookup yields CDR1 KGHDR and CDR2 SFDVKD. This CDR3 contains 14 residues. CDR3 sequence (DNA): TGTGCCACCATGACTAGCGGACCTTACAATGAGCTGTTCTTC. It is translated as CATMTSGPYNELFF.

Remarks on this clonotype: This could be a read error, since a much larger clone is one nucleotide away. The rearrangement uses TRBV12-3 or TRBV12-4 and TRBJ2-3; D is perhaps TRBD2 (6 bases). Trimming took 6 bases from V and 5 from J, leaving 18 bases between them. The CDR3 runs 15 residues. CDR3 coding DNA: TGTGCCAGCAGCCCCGGCGGGGTAGGTGGAGATACGCAGTATTTT. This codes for CASSPGGVGGDTQYF.

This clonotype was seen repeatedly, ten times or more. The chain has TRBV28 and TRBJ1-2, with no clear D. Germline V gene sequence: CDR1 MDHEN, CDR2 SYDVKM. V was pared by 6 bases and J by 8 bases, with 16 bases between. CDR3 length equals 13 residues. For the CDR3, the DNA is TGTGCCAGCAGCGTCCAGATCCGCCACGGCTACACCTTC. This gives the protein CASSVQIRHGYTF.

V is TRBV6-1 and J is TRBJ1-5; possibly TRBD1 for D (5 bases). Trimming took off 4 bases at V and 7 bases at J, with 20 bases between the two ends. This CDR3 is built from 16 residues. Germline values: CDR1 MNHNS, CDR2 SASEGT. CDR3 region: CASSVSWQGGKQPQHF. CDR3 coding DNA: TGTGCCAGCAGTGTCTCGTGGCAGGGAGGAAAGCAGCCCCAGCATTTT.

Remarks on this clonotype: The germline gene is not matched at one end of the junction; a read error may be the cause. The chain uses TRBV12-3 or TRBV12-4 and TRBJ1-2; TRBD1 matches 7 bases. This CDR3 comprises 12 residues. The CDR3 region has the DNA TGTGACAGCAGTTTGCAGGGGGAGGGCTACACCTTC. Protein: CDSSLQGEGYTF.

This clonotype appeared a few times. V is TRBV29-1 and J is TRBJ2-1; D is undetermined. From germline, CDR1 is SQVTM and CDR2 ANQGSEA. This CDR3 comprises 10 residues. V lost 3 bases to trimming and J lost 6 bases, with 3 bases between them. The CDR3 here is CSVEANEQFF. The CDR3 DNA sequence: TGCAGCGTTGAGGCCAATGAGCAGTTCTTC.

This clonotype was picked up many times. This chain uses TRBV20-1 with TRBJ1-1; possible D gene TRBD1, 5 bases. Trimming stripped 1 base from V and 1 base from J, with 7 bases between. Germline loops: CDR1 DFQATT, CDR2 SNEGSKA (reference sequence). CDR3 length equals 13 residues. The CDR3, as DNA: TGCAGTGCTAGAGGGGGCCCGAACACTGAAGCTTTCTTT. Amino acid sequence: CSARGGPNTEAFF.

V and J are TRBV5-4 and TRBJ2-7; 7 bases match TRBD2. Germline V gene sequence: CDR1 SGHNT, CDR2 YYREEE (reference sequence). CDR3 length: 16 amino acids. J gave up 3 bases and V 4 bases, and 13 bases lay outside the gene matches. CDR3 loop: CASSPNSGWGGYEQYF. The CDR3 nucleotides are TGTGCCAGCAGCCCGAATAGCGGGTGGGGCGGCTACGAGCAGTACTTC.

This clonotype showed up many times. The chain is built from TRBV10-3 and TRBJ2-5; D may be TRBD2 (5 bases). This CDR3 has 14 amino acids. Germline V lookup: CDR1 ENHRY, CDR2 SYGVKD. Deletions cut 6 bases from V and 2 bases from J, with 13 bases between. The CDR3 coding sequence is TGTGCCATCAGGAACGGACGGACTCAAGAGACCCAGTACTTC. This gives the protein CAIRNGRTQETQYF.

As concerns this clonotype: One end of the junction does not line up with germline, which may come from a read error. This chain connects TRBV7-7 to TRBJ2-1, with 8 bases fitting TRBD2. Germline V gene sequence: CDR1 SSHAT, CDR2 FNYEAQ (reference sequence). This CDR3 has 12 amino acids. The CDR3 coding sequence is TGTGCCAGCGGGGGTAGCGGGAATGAGCAGTCCTTC. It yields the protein CASGGSGNEQSF.

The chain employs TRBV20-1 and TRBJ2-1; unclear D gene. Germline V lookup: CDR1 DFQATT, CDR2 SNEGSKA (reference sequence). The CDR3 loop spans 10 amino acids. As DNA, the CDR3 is TGCAGAGTATACTGGAATGAGCAGTTCTTC. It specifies CRVYWNEQFF.

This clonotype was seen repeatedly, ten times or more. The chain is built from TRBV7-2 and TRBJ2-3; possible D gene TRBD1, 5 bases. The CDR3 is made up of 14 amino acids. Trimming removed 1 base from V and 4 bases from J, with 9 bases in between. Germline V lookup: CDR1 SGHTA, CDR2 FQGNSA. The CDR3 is CASSLDRSSDTQYF. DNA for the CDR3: TGTGCCAGCAGCTTAGACAGGAGTTCAGATACGCAGTATTTT.

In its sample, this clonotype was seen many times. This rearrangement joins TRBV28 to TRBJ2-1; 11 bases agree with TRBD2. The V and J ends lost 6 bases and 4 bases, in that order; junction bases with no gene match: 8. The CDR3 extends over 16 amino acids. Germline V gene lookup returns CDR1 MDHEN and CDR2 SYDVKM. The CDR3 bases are TGTGCCAGCAGAGGGAGTAGCGGGAGGGAGTACAATGAGCAGTTCTTC. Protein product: CASRGSSGREYNEQFF. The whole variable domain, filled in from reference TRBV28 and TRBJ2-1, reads DVKVTQSSRYLVKRTGEKVFLECVQDMDHENMFWYRQDPGLGLRLIYFSYDVKMKEKGDIPEGYSVSREKKERFSLILESASTNQTSMYLCASRGSSGREYNEQFFGPGTRLTVL.

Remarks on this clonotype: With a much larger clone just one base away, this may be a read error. CDR3 region: CASGLGRGVNTEAFF. The CDR3 nucleotides are TGTGCCAGCGGCTTAGGCAGGGGGGTGAACACTGAAGCTTTCTTT. This chain links TRBV7-8 with TRBJ1-1, with TRBD1 matching 7 bases. CDR3 length: 15 amino acids. Germline CDR1 and CDR2: SGHVS and FQNEAQ. The whole variable domain, remainder taken from reference TRBV7-8 and TRBJ1-1, is GAGVSQSPRYKVAKRGQDVALRCDPISGHVSLFWYQQALGQGPEFLTYFQNEAQLDKSGLPSDRFFAERPEGSVSTLKIQRTQQEDSAVYLCASGLGRGVNTEAFFGQGTRLTVV.

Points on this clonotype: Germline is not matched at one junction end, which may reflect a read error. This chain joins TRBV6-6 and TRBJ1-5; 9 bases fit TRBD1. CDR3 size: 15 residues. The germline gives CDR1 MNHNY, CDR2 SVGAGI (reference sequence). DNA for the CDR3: TGTGCCAGCATTTCCACCGGACAGGGGTGTCAGCTCCAGCATTTT. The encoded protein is CASISTGQGCQLQHF.

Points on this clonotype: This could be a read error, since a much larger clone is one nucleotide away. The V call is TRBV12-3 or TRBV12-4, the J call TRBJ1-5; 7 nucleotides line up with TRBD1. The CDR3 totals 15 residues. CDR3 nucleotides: TGTGCCAGCAGCTCCCCCCGGGACAGACATCAGCCCAAGCATTTT. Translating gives CASSSPRDRHQPKHF.

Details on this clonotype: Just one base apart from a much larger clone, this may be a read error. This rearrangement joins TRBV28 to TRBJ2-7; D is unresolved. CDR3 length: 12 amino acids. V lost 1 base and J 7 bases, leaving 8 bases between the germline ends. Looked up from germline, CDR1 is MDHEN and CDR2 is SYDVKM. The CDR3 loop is CASSLLGDEQYF. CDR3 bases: TGTGCCAGCAGTTTATTAGGCGATGAGCAGTACTTC.

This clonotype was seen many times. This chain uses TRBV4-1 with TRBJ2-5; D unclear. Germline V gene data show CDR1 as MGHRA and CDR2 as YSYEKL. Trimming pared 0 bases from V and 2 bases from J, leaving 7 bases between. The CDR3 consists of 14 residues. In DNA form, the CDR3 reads TGCGCCAGCAGCCAAGATCGACCACAAGAGACCCAGTACTTC. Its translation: CASSQDRPQETQYF.

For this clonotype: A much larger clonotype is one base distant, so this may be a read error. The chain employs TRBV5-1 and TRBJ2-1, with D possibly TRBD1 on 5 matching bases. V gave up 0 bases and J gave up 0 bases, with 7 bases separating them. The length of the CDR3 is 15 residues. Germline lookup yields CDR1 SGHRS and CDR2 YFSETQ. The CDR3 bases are TGCGCCAGCAGCTTGGTACAGGCCTCCTACAATGAGCAGTTCTTC. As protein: CASSLVQASYNEQFF.

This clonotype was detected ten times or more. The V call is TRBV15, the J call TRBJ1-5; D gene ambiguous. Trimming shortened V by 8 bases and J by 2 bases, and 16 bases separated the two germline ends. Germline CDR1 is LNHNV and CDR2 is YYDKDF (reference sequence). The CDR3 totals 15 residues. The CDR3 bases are TGTGCCACCGGGGTCGAGGGTGTTGGCAATCAGCCCCAGCATTTT. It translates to CATGVEGVGNQPQHF.

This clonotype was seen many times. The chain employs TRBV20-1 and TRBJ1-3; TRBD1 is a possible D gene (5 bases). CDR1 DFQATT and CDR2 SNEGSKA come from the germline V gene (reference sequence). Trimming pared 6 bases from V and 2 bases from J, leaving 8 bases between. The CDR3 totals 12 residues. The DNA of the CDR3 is TGCAGTGCCATGGGGGCTGGAAACACCATATATTTT. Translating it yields CSAMGAGNTIYF.

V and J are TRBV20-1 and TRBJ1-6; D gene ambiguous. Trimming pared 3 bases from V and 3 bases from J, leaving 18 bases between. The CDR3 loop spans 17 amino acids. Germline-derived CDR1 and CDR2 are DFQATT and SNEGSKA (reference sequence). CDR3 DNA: TGCAGTGCTAGTGAATGGGTCAGTAGGGACTATAATTCACCCCTCCACTTT. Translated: CSASEWVSRDYNSPLHF.

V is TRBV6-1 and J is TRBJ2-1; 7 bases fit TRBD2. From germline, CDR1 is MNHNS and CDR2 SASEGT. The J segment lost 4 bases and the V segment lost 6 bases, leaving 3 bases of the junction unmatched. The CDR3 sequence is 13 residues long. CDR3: CASSGGLYNEQFF. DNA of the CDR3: TGTGCCAGCAGCGGGGGGTTATACAATGAGCAGTTCTTC.